Each of the 9 T cell receptor beta chains below was sequenced from the same sample in a study of post-analysis software for immune sequencing data. The antigens of these receptors remain unknown. Sequencing libraries made from TCR beta cDNA carried unique molecular identifiers. TCRdb redid the calling of the PCR reads with MiXCR, one entry per CDR3 protein. This repertoire shows hundreds of thousands of distinct CDR3 sequences, about 32% found once; its top ten account for around 0.56%. Findings and limits, study-wide: Compared with controls, patients had more of five TRBV segments, including TRBV5-6, TRBV5-1 and TRBV20-1.

Sequenced material: blood. These receptors all stem from a girl aged 10 to 17 with multiple sclerosis.

The CDR3 reads CASRPTGQGGEQYF. The CDR3, as DNA: TGTGCCAGCAGACCTACGGGACAGGGGGGCGAGCAGTACTTC. The chain joins TRBV7-9 to TRBJ2-7; TRBD1 matches 11 bases. The junction had 7 bases not matched to a gene; V was cut back by 6 bases and J by 6 bases. The CDR3 contains 14 residues. The V gene's germline CDR1 is SEHNR and CDR2 FQNEAQ (reference sequence).

The chain couples TRBV5-1 to TRBJ2-5, with a weak D call TRBD1 (6 bases). CDR3 length equals 14 residues. V lost 2 bases to trimming and J lost 1 base, with 9 bases between them. The germline V gene encodes CDR1 SGHRS and CDR2 YFSETQ. DNA for the CDR3: TGCGCCAGCAGCTTCCCGGACAGCCAAGAGACCCAGTACTTC. Its protein is CASSFPDSQETQYF.

The chain joins TRBV20-1 to TRBJ1-1; 9 bases are shared with TRBD1. Germline V gene sequence: CDR1 DFQATT, CDR2 SNEGSKA (reference sequence). The CDR3 length is 15 residues. The V and J ends lost 6 bases and 5 bases, in that order; junction bases with no gene match: 13. The CDR3 loop is CSAKGQGRGKTEAFF. The CDR3 nucleotides read TGCAGTGCCAAGGGACAGGGAAGGGGGAAGACTGAAGCTTTCTTT.

A few counts support this clonotype. The chain uses TRBV20-1 and TRBJ2-6; TRBD2 matches 10 bases. The trim removed 6 bases at V and 2 bases at J, leaving 16 bases unmatched. From germline, CDR1 is DFQATT and CDR2 SNEGSKA (reference sequence). This CDR3 is 19 amino acids long. CDR3 sequence: CSADIAPGLALAGANVLTF. CDR3 in DNA: TGCAGTGCCGACATAGCCCCGGGACTAGCGCTAGCTGGGGCCAACGTCCTGACTTTC.

This clonotype was seen many times. This chain joins TRBV10-3 and TRBJ2-7; 11 positions agree with TRBD2. The V segment lost 11 bases and the J segment 3 bases; nucleotides outside the gene matches: 3. The germline gives CDR1 ENHRY, CDR2 SYGVKD. The CDR3 is 12 amino acids. The CDR3 nucleotides read TGTGCCGCCGGGACTAGCGGCTACGAGCAGTACTTC. Translation gives CAAGTSGYEQYF.

This clonotype was picked up a small number of times. The chain is built from TRBV20-1 and TRBJ2-3; D remains ambiguous. CDR1 is DFQATT and CDR2 is SNEGSKA in the germline V gene (reference sequence). The V gene lost 6 bases and the J gene lost 4 bases, with 17 bases spanning the gap. This CDR3 region has 14 residues. CDR3 nucleotides: TGCAGTGCATACGATTTTAGCCGCGCAGATACGCAGTATTTT. Protein product: CSAYDFSRADTQYF.

The genes are TRBV5-6 and TRBJ1-2; D ambiguous. V lost 4 bases and J lost 3, with 25 bases in between. The CDR3 extends over 18 amino acids. Germline V gene data show CDR1 as SGHDT and CDR2 as YYEEEE. CDR3 residues: CASSPGRARWRSDYGYTF. The CDR3 bases are TGTGCCAGCAGCCCCGGTCGGGCCCGGTGGCGCAGCGACTATGGCTACACCTTC. The full variable domain, completed using reference TRBV5-6 and TRBJ1-2, is DAGVTQSPTHLIKTRGQQVTLRCSPKSGHDTVSWYQQALGQGPQFIFQYYEEEERQRGNFPDRFSGHQFPNYSSELNVNALLLGDSALYLCASSPGRARWRSDYGYTFGSGTRLTVV.

This clonotype came up a few times. The V call is TRBV3-1, the J call TRBJ2-1, with D possibly being TRBD2 (5 bases). V was cut by 4 bases and J by 9 bases, with 22 bases left in between. The CDR3 totals 16 residues. Germline-derived CDR1 and CDR2 are LGHDT and YNNKEL (reference sequence). The DNA of the CDR3 is TGTGCCAGCAGCCTTCGTCCGGGATTTATCCCTCTTGAGCAGTTCTTC. Translation gives CASSLRPGFIPLEQFF.

This clonotype was recorded a few times. The V gene is TRBV28, the J gene TRBJ2-1; D perhaps matches TRBD2 (6 bases). The CDR3 sequence is 13 residues long. In germline, CDR1 is MDHEN, CDR2 SYDVKM. V shed 7 bases and J shed 4 bases, with 11 bases lying between them. In DNA form, the CDR3 reads TGTGCCAGCATTCGGGAGCCTTACAATGAGCAGTTCTTC. It is translated as CASIREPYNEQFF.